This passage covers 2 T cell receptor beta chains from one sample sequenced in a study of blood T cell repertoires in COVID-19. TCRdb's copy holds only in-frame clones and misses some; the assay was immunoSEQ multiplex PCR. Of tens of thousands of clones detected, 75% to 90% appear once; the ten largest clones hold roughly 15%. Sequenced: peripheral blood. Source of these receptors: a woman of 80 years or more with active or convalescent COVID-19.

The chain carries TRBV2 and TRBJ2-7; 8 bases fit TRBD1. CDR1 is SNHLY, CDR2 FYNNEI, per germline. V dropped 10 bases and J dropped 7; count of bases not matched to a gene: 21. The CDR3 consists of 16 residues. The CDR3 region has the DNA TGTGCCACCTCGAGGAACCGGGACAGGACAGTTGAGGAGCAGTACTTC. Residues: CATSRNRDRTVEEQYF.

The CDR3 region is CASSETVARETQYF. In nucleotides, the CDR3 is TGTGCCAGCAGTGAGACAGTCGCCCGGGAGACCCAGTACTTC. The chain links TRBV6-1 to TRBJ2-5; TRBD1 might be the D (5 bases). Germline CDR1 MNHNS, CDR2 SASEGT. The length of the CDR3 is 14 residues. V lost 3 bases to trimming and J lost 5 bases, with 13 bases between them.